The source of this T cell receptor (beta chain) is a study of blood T cell repertoires in COVID-19. Original processing notes: Estimation of nucleated cell counts relied on the amplification of reference gene primers. Data came from immunoSEQ multiplex PCR; TCRdb stores just in-frame clones and leaves some out. That table gives V, J and clone size, and the DNA gave D and trimming. The sample consists of roughly 69,000 clones, 84% of them appearing once. This TCR was sampled from a man aged 50 to 60 with COVID-19, enrolled during active disease. Specimen: peripheral blood.

CDR3 coding DNA: TGCAGTGCGTTAGCCCAGAATACGCAGTATTTT. Protein: CSALAQNTQYF. This chain joins TRBV20-1 and TRBJ2-3; D is unresolved. The length of the CDR3 is 11 residues. The germline V and J ends were trimmed by 6 bases and 7 bases, with 11 bases remaining between them. CDR1 and CDR2 (germline): DFQATT, SNEGSKA (reference sequence).